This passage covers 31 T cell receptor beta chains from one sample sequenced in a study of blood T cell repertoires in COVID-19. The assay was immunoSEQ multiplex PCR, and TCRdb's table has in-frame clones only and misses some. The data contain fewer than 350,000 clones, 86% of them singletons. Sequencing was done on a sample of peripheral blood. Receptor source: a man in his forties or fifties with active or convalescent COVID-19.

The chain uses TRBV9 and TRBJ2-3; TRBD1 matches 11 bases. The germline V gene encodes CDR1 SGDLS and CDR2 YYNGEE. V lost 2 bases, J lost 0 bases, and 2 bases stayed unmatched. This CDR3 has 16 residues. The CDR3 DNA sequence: TGTGCCAGCAGCGTGTGGGACAGGGGGAGCACAGATACGCAGTATTTT. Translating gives CASSVWDRGSTDTQYF.

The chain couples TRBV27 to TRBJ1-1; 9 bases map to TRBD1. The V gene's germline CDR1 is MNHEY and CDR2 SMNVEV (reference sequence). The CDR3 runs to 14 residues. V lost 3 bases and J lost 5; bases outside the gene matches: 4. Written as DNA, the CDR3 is TGTGCCAGCAGTTTCCGGGACAGGGTGACTGAAGCTTTCTTT. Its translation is CASSFRDRVTEAFF.

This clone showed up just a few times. The CDR3 nucleotides read TGTGCCTGGGCGGGACACCTGAACACTGAAGCTTTCTTT. The encoded protein is CAWAGHLNTEAFF. The J gene is TRBJ1-1, the V gene TRBV30, with D possibly TRBD1 on 6 matching bases. Trimming stripped 5 bases from V and 0 bases from J, with 10 bases between. The CDR3 extends over 13 amino acids. Germline V gene sequence: CDR1 GTSNPN, CDR2 SVGIG (reference sequence). The entire variable domain, with the rest obtained from reference TRBV30 and TRBJ1-1, is as follows: SQTIHQWPATLVQPVGSPLSLECTVEGTSNPNLYWYRQAAGRGLQLLFYSVGIGQISSEVPQNLSASRPQDRQFILSSKKLLLSDSGFYLCAWAGHLNTEAFFGQGTRLTVV.

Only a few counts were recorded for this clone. Here the CDR3 reads CASSLRWTDLNYGYTF. In DNA, the CDR3 is TGTGCCAGCAGTTTACGGTGGACAGATTTGAACTATGGCTACACCTTC. V gene TRBV28 combines with J gene TRBJ1-2; possible D gene TRBD1, 6 bases. Germline V lookup: CDR1 MDHEN, CDR2 SYDVKM. The CDR3 contains 16 residues. The ends were cut back, 2 bases at V and 2 bases at J, with 15 bases in the middle.

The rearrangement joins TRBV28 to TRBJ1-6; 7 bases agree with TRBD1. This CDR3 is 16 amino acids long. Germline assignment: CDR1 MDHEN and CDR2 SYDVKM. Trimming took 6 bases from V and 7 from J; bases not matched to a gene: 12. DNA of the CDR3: TGTGCCAGCAGGCCCTCTTGGCTAGGGGGCAATTCACCCCTCCACTTT. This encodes CASRPSWLGGNSPLHF.

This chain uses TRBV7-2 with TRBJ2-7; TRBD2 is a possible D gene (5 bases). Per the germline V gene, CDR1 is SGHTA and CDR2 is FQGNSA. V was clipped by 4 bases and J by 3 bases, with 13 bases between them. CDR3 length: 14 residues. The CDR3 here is CASSSDSTFYEQYF. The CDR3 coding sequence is TGTGCCAGCAGCTCGGACTCCACCTTCTACGAGCAGTACTTC. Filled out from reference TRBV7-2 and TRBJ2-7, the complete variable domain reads GAGVSQSPSNKVTEKGKDVELRCDPISGHTALYWYRQSLGQGLEFLIYFQGNSAPDKSGLPSDRFSAERTGGSVSTLTIQRTQQEDSAVYLCASSSDSTFYEQYFGPGTRLTVT.

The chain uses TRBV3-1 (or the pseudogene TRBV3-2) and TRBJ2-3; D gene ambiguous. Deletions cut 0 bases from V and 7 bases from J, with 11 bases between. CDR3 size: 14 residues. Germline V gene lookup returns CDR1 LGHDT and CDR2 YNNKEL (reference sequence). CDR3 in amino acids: CASSQDSRVNTQYF. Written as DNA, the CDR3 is TGTGCCAGCAGCCAAGATTCACGGGTAAATACGCAGTATTTT.

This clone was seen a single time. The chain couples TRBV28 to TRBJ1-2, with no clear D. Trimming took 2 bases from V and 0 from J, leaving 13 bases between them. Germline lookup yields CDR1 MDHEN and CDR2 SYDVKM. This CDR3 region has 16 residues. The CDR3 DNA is TGTGCCAGCAGTTTACCTACAGCCGTATCTAACTATGGCTACACCTTC. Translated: CASSLPTAVSNYGYTF.

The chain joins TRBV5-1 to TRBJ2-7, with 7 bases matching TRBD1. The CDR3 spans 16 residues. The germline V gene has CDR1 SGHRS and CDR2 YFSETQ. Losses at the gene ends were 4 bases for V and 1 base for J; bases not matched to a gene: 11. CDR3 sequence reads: CASSLSPGTVSYEQYF. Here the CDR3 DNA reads TGCGCCAGCAGCCTTTCCCCCGGGACAGTTTCCTACGAGCAGTACTTC.

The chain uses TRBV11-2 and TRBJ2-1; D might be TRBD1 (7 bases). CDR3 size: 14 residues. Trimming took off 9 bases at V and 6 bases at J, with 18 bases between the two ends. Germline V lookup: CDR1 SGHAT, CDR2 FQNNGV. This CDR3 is CASGRGGGGNEQFF. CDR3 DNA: TGTGCCAGTGGGCGTGGAGGGGGCGGCAATGAGCAGTTCTTC.

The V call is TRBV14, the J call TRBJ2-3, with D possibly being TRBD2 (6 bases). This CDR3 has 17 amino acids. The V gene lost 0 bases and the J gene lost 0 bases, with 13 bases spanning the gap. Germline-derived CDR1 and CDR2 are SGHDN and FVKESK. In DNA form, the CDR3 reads TGTGCCAGCAGCCAAGATCTTGTTAGCGGTAGCACAGATACGCAGTATTTT. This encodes CASSQDLVSGSTDTQYF. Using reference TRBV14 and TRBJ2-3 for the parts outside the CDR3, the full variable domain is EAGVTQFPSHSVIEKGQTVTLRCDPISGHDNLYWYRRVMGKEIKFLLHFVKESKQDESGMPNNRFLAERTGGTYSTLKVQPAELEDSGVYFCASSQDLVSGSTDTQYFGPGTRLTVL.

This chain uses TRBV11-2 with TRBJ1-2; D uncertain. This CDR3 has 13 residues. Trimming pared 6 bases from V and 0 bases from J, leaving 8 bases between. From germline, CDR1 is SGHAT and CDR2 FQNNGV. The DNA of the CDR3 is TGTGCCAGCAGTGGGCAACCTAACTATGGCTACACCTTC. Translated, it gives CASSGQPNYGYTF.

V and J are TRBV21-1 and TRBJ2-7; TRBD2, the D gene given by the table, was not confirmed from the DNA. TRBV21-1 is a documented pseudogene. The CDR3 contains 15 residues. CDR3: CASSHPESLSYEQYF. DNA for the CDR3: TGTGCCAGCAGCCACCCTGAGAGTCTTTCCTACGAGCAGTACTTC.

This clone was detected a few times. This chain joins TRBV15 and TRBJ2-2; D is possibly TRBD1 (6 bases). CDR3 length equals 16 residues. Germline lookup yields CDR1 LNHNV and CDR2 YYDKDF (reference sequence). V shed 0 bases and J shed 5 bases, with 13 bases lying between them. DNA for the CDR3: TGTGCCACCAGCAGAGAGGGAACAGGGCCGACCGGGGAGCTGTTTTTT. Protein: CATSREGTGPTGELFF.

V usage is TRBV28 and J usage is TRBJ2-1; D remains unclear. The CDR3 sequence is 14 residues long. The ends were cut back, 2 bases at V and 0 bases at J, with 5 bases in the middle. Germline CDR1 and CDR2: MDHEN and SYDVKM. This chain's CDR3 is CASSLRSSYNEQFF. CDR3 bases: TGTGCCAGCAGTTTACGGAGCTCCTACAATGAGCAGTTCTTC.

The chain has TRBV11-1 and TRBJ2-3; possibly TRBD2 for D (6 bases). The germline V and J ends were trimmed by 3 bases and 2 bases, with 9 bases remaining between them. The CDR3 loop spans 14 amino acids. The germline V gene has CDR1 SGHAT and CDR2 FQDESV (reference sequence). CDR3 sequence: CASSFAGITDTQYF. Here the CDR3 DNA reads TGTGCCAGCAGCTTCGCGGGAATCACAGATACGCAGTATTTT.

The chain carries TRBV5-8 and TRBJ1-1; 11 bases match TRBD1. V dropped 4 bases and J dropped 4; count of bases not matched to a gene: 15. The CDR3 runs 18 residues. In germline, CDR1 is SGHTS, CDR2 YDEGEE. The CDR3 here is CASSIGIGQGARATEAFF. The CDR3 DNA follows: TGTGCCAGCAGCATTGGAATAGGACAGGGGGCACGTGCCACTGAAGCTTTCTTT.

The CDR3 nucleotides read TGTGCCAGCAGTTTATCAGGGACATCTGGAAACACCATATATTTT. The encoded protein is CASSLSGTSGNTIYF. V usage is TRBV28 and J usage is TRBJ1-3, with a weak D call TRBD1 (6 bases). Trimming stripped 1 base from V and 1 base from J, with 8 bases between. Germline V CDR1 and CDR2: MDHEN, SYDVKM. CDR3 length: 15 residues. The whole variable domain, remainder taken from reference TRBV28 and TRBJ1-3, is DVKVTQSSRYLVKRTGEKVFLECVQDMDHENMFWYRQDPGLGLRLIYFSYDVKMKEKGDIPEGYSVSREKKERFSLILESASTNQTSMYLCASSLSGTSGNTIYFGEGSWLTVV.

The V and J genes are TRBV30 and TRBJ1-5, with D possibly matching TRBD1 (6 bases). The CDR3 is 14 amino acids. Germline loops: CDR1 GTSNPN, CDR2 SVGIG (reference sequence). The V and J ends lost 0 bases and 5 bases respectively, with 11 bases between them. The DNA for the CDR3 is TGTGCCTGGAGTGTACAGGGAGGGTATCAGCCCCAGCATTTT. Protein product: CAWSVQGGYQPQHF.

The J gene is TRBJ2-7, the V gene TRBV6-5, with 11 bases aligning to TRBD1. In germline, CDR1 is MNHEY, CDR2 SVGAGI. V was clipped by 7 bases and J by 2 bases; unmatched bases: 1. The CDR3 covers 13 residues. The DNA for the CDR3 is TGTGCCAGCAAGGGACAGGGGGCCTACGAGCAGTACTTC. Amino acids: CASKGQGAYEQYF.

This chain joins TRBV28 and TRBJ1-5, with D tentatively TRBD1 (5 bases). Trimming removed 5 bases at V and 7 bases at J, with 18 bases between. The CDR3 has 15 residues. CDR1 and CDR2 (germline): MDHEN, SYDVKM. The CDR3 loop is CASSPRGSWAQPQHF. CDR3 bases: TGTGCCAGCAGTCCTAGGGGCTCCTGGGCCCAGCCCCAGCATTTT.

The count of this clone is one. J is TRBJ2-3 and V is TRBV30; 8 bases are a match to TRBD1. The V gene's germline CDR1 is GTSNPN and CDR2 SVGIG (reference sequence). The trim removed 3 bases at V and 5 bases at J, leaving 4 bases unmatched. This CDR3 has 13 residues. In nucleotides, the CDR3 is TGTGCCTGGAGACGACAGGGGTTAGATACGCAGTATTTT. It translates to CAWRRQGLDTQYF.

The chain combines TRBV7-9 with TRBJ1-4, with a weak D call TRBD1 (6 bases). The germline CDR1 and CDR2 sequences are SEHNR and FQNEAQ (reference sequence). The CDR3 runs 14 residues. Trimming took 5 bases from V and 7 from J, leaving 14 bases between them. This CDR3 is CASSLRGQGEKLFF. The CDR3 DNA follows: TGTGCCAGCAGCCTCAGGGGTCAGGGTGAAAAACTGTTTTTT.

For the CDR3, the DNA is TGTGCCACCAGCCCAGGGATTGCGGACTATGGCTACACCTTC. It specifies CATSPGIADYGYTF. The V and J genes are TRBV15 and TRBJ1-2; D may be TRBD1 (5 bases). The CDR3 length is 14 residues. Germline values: CDR1 LNHNV, CDR2 YYDKDF (reference sequence). The germline V and J ends were trimmed by 5 bases and 3 bases, with 13 bases remaining between them.

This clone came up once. The CDR3 loop reads CASRDEASNYGYTF. The CDR3 nucleotides read TGTGCCAGTAGAGACGAGGCTTCTAACTATGGCTACACCTTC. The chain couples TRBV19 to TRBJ1-2; no clear D. Per germline, CDR1 LNHDA and CDR2 SQIVND (reference sequence). With 6 bases removed from V and 0 bases from J, the gap between germline ends came to 11 bases. This CDR3 is 14 amino acids long.

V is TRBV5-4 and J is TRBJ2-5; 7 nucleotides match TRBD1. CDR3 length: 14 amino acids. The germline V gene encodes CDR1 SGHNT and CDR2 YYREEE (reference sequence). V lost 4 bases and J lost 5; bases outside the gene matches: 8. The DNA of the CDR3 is TGTGCCAGCAGCCCACCGACAGGGTTGGAGACCCAGTACTTC. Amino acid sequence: CASSPPTGLETQYF.

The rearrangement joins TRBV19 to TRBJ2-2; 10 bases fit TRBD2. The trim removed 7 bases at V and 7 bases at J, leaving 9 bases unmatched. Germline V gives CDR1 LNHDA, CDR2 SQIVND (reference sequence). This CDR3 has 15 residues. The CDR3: CASNILAGVSGELFF. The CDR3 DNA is TGTGCCAGTAACATTCTAGCGGGAGTTAGCGGGGAGCTGTTTTTT.

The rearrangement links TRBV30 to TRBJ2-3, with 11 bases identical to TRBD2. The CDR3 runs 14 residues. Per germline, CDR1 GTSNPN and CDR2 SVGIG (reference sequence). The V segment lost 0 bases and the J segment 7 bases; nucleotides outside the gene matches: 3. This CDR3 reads CAWSVGTSGNTQYF. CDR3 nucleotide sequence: TGTGCCTGGAGTGTCGGGACTAGCGGCAATACGCAGTATTTT.

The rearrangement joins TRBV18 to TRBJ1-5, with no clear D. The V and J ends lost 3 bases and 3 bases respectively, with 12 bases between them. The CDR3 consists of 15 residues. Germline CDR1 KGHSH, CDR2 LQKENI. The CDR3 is CASSPNRGDNQPQHF. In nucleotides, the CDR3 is TGTGCCAGCTCACCTAATCGGGGTGACAATCAGCCCCAGCATTTT.

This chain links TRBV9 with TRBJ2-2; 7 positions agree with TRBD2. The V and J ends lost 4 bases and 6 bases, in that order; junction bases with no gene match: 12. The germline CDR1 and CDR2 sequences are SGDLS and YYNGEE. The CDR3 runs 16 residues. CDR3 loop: CASSPDGGGPSGELFF. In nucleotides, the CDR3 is TGTGCCAGCAGCCCAGACGGGGGAGGGCCCTCCGGGGAGCTGTTTTTT.

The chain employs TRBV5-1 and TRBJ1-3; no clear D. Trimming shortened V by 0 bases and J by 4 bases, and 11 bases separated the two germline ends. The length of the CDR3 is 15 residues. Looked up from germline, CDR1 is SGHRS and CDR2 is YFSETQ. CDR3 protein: CASSLAAAAGNTIYF. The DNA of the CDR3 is TGCGCCAGCAGCTTGGCCGCGGCAGCCGGAAACACCATATATTTT.